These T cell receptor beta chains were read from a single sample in a study of shared clonotypes between healthy human individuals. Generated by immunoSEQ multiplex PCR, the TCRdb table keeps only in-frame clones and is missing some. The sample gives hundreds of thousands of clones, 85% to 95% of which show up once; approximately 0.11% is in the top ten. Sequenced sample: naive CD8+ T cells sorted from blood. The receptor source for this set is a woman aged 25 to 39 in good health. The CDR3 runs from the conserved cysteine through the conserved F or W. Fields, in order: J gene, D gene, V gene, clone size, CDR3 DNA, CDR3 protein. The D gene is left open where the match is weak. Some rows mark clone size as missing; the rest say once, few, many or name a class of expanded clone.

J gene: TRBJ1-1; D gene: .; V gene: TRBV4-2; clone size: .; CDR3 DNA: TGTGCCAGCAGCCAAGTTTGGACGGCATGGGACACTGAAGCTTTCTTT; CDR3 protein: CASSQVWTAWDTEAFF
J gene: TRBJ2-7; D gene: TRBD2; V gene: TRBV6-5; clone size: .; CDR3 DNA: TGTGCCAGCAGAACCTTGACTAGCGGGAGGGTTGAGCAGTACTTC; CDR3 protein: CASRTLTSGRVEQYF
J gene: TRBJ1-1; D gene: .; V gene: TRBV11-2; clone size: once; CDR3 DNA: TGTGCCAGCAGCCCCACAGTACCCGCTTTCTTT; CDR3 protein: CASSPTVPAFF
J gene: TRBJ2-7; D gene: .; V gene: TRBV27; clone size: .; CDR3 DNA: TGTGCCAGCAGCCACCGGACCCAGATCCCCTACGAGCAGTACTTC; CDR3 protein: CASSHRTQIPYEQYF
J gene: TRBJ2-1; D gene: .; V gene: TRBV10-1; clone size: .; CDR3 DNA: TGCGCCACCTCCTCGGGAGCCTACAATGAGCAGTTCTTC; CDR3 protein: CATSSGAYNEQFF
J gene: TRBJ2-7; D gene: .; V gene: TRBV5-8; clone size: .; CDR3 DNA: TGTGCCAGCAGCTTACCGCCGCGGGAAGGGTCCTACGAGCAGTACTTC; CDR3 protein: CASSLPPREGSYEQYF
J gene: TRBJ1-1; D gene: .; V gene: TRBV10-2; clone size: .; CDR3 DNA: TGCGCCAGCAGTGATCGGGGGAACACTGAAGCTTTCTTT; CDR3 protein: CASSDRGNTEAFF
J gene: TRBJ2-7; D gene: TRBD2; V gene: TRBV2; clone size: .; CDR3 DNA: TGTGCCAGCAGATTTAGCGGGAGGTCCTACGAGCAGTACTTC; CDR3 protein: CASRFSGRSYEQYF
J gene: TRBJ1-1; D gene: TRBD1; V gene: TRBV5-6; clone size: .; CDR3 DNA: TGTGCCAGCAGCTGGGGACAGGGGGGACCAGCTTTCTTT; CDR3 protein: CASSWGQGGPAFF
J gene: TRBJ1-3; D gene: .; V gene: TRBV7-2; clone size: .; CDR3 DNA: TGTGCCAGCAGCTCTAAATGGAACAGGGCTGGAAACACCATATATTTT; CDR3 protein: CASSSKWNRAGNTIYF
J gene: TRBJ2-7; D gene: .; V gene: TRBV19; clone size: .; CDR3 DNA: TGTGCCAGTAGTATGTCGGCAGGGGATTACGAGCAGTACTTC; CDR3 protein: CASSMSAGDYEQYF
J gene: TRBJ1-5; D gene: TRBD1; V gene: TRBV27; clone size: once; CDR3 DNA: TGTGCCAATTACCGGGACAGGGGGCTTCATCAGCCCCAGCATTTT; CDR3 protein: CANYRDRGLHQPQHF
J gene: TRBJ2-3; D gene: .; V gene: TRBV27; clone size: .; CDR3 DNA: TGTGCCAGCAGTCCGCACGGACTCTCTAGCACAGATACGCAGTATTTT; CDR3 protein: CASSPHGLSSTDTQYF
J gene: TRBJ2-1; D gene: .; V gene: TRBV19; clone size: .; CDR3 DNA: TGTGCCAGTAGTATAAGTGGACAGCGACTCCGAGTGAAGAATGAGCAGTTCTTC; CDR3 protein: CASSISGQRLRVKNEQFF
J gene: TRBJ2-1; D gene: .; V gene: TRBV5-4; clone size: once; CDR3 DNA: TGTGCCAGCAGCTTAAGTGGTGAGCAGTTCTTC; CDR3 protein: CASSLSGEQFF
J gene: TRBJ2-7; D gene: .; V gene: TRBV5-1; clone size: .; CDR3 DNA: TGCGCCAGCAGCTTGGACAGGGCCTACGAGCAGTACTTC; CDR3 protein: CASSLDRAYEQYF
J gene: TRBJ1-5; D gene: .; V gene: TRBV6-1; clone size: .; CDR3 DNA: TGTGCCTGTGCGGGACCTTCTCTTAGCAATCAGCCCCAGCATTTT; CDR3 protein: CACAGPSLSNQPQHF
J gene: TRBJ2-7; D gene: .; V gene: TRBV28; clone size: .; CDR3 DNA: TGTGCCAGCAGGTCTCTATCTGGGACATCCCATTACGAGCAGTACTTC; CDR3 protein: CASRSLSGTSHYEQYF
J gene: TRBJ1-1; D gene: .; V gene: TRBV4-2; clone size: .; CDR3 DNA: TGTGCCAGCAGCTCTTCTTTGAAAACTTACACTGAAGCTTTCTTT; CDR3 protein: CASSSSLKTYTEAFF
J gene: TRBJ2-7; D gene: .; V gene: TRBV27; clone size: .; CDR3 DNA: TGTGCCAGCAGTTACGTGGGCAGGATAAACTCCTACGAGCAGTACTTC; CDR3 protein: CASSYVGRINSYEQYF
J gene: TRBJ2-7; D gene: .; V gene: TRBV10-3; clone size: .; CDR3 DNA: TGTGCCATCAGTGACACCTACGAGCAGTACTTC; CDR3 protein: CAISDTYEQYF
J gene: TRBJ2-7; D gene: .; V gene: TRBV28; clone size: .; CDR3 DNA: TGTGCCAGCAACCCCCTTAGTACCTACGAGCAGTACTTC; CDR3 protein: CASNPLSTYEQYF
J gene: TRBJ2-7; D gene: TRBD2; V gene: TRBV7-6; clone size: .; CDR3 DNA: TGTGCCAGCAGCTCCGGACTAGAAGCCTACGAGCAGTACTTC; CDR3 protein: CASSSGLEAYEQYF
J gene: TRBJ2-3; D gene: .; V gene: TRBV29-1; clone size: once; CDR3 DNA: TGCAGCGTTGAAGCGAAGGGTGGGGGCACAGATACGCAGTATTTT; CDR3 protein: CSVEAKGGGTDTQYF
J gene: TRBJ2-7; D gene: .; V gene: TRBV19; clone size: .; CDR3 DNA: TGTGCCAGTGGTCTTCGAGGGGGTAGCTCCTACGAGCAGTACTTC; CDR3 protein: CASGLRGGSSYEQYF
J gene: TRBJ1-1; D gene: TRBD1; V gene: TRBV27; clone size: .; CDR3 DNA: TGTGCCAGCAGCTTAACCGGGACAGGGCACACTGAAGCTTTCTTT; CDR3 protein: CASSLTGTGHTEAFF
J gene: TRBJ2-7; D gene: TRBD2; V gene: TRBV7-9; clone size: .; CDR3 DNA: TGTGCCAGCAGCCCCCAGACTAGCGGGAGGAACGAGCAGTACTTC; CDR3 protein: CASSPQTSGRNEQYF
J gene: TRBJ1-2; D gene: .; V gene: TRBV5-4; clone size: .; CDR3 DNA: TGTGCCAGCAGCTTGGACCTCCTTAACTATGGCTACACCTTC; CDR3 protein: CASSLDLLNYGYTF
J gene: TRBJ2-1; D gene: .; V gene: TRBV6-1; clone size: .; CDR3 DNA: TGTGCCAGCAGTCCCCATAGTTACAATGAGCAGTTCTTC; CDR3 protein: CASSPHSYNEQFF
J gene: TRBJ2-7; D gene: .; V gene: TRBV15; clone size: .; CDR3 DNA: TGTGCCACCAGCGCATACAGGGAGGGTGGGCACGAGCAGTACTTC; CDR3 protein: CATSAYREGGHEQYF
J gene: TRBJ2-7; D gene: .; V gene: TRBV27; clone size: .; CDR3 DNA: TGTGCCAGCAGTTGGGGCAGGGGAGCTTACGAGCAGTACTTC; CDR3 protein: CASSWGRGAYEQYF
J gene: TRBJ2-1; D gene: .; V gene: TRBV19; clone size: .; CDR3 DNA: TGTGCCAGTAGTATATGGGCAGATACACGGGGTGAGCAGTTCTTC; CDR3 protein: CASSIWADTRGEQFF
J gene: TRBJ2-7; D gene: TRBD1; V gene: TRBV5-1; clone size: .; CDR3 DNA: TGCGCCAGCAGCCCGTGGACAGGATTTTCTTACGAGCAGTACTTC; CDR3 protein: CASSPWTGFSYEQYF
J gene: TRBJ2-7; D gene: .; V gene: TRBV5-4; clone size: .; CDR3 DNA: TGTGCCAGCAGTTTCCCTTACGAGCAGTACTTC; CDR3 protein: CASSFPYEQYF
J gene: TRBJ2-7; D gene: TRBD2; V gene: TRBV6-5; clone size: .; CDR3 DNA: TGTGCCAGCAGGCCCGGGACTAGGGAATACGAGCAGTACTTC; CDR3 protein: CASRPGTREYEQYF
J gene: TRBJ2-3; D gene: .; V gene: TRBV11-2; clone size: .; CDR3 DNA: TGTGCCAGCAGCTTAGATGGCCGATTGGATACGCAGTATTTT; CDR3 protein: CASSLDGRLDTQYF
J gene: TRBJ1-5; D gene: .; V gene: TRBV2; clone size: .; CDR3 DNA: TGTGCCAGCAGTGAACGTGCCCGTCTAGGCGGCAATCAGCCCCAGCATTTT; CDR3 protein: CASSERARLGGNQPQHF
J gene: TRBJ2-7; D gene: .; V gene: TRBV9; clone size: .; CDR3 DNA: TGTGCCAGCAGCGCCTCGGACAGTTACGAGCAGTACTTC; CDR3 protein: CASSASDSYEQYF
J gene: TRBJ2-4; D gene: .; V gene: TRBV5-4; clone size: .; CDR3 DNA: TGTGCCAGCAGCTTGGGGGGTCTAGAGTTAACCAAAAACATTCAGTACTTC; CDR3 protein: CASSLGGLELTKNIQYF
J gene: TRBJ2-5; D gene: TRBD2; V gene: TRBV9; clone size: once; CDR3 DNA: TGTGCCAGCAGCGCACCCGCCACTAGCGGGGATCGGGAGACCCAGTACTTC; CDR3 protein: CASSAPATSGDRETQYF
J gene: TRBJ1-1; D gene: TRBD1; V gene: TRBV30; clone size: .; CDR3 DNA: TGTGCCTGGAGTGTAGGGACAGGGGGTAGCACTGAAGCTTTCTTT; CDR3 protein: CAWSVGTGGSTEAFF
J gene: TRBJ2-1; D gene: .; V gene: TRBV27; clone size: .; CDR3 DNA: TGTGCCAGCAGTCCCCTGGAGGGTAATGAGCAGTTCTTC; CDR3 protein: CASSPLEGNEQFF
J gene: TRBJ2-7; D gene: .; V gene: TRBV6-5; clone size: .; CDR3 DNA: TGTGCCAGCAGTTTGTGGGGCGCCACGTACGAGCAGTACTTC; CDR3 protein: CASSLWGATYEQYF
J gene: TRBJ2-5; D gene: TRBD1; V gene: TRBV5-1; clone size: .; CDR3 DNA: TGCGCCAGCAGCTTCCAAACAGGGGGCCTTCTCCAAGAGACCCAGTACTTC; CDR3 protein: CASSFQTGGLLQETQYF
J gene: TRBJ1-2; D gene: TRBD1; V gene: TRBV27; clone size: few; CDR3 DNA: TGTGCCAGCAGTTACGGGACAGGGATCGGCTACACCTTC; CDR3 protein: CASSYGTGIGYTF
J gene: TRBJ2-1; D gene: TRBD2; V gene: TRBV7-9; clone size: .; CDR3 DNA: TGTGCCAGGAGTAGTAGCGGGAGAACCACCTACAATGAGCAGTTCTTC; CDR3 protein: CARSSSGRTTYNEQFF
J gene: TRBJ2-7; D gene: TRBD2; V gene: TRBV4-2; clone size: few; CDR3 DNA: TGTGCCAGCAGCCAAGGGACTAGCGGGATCTACGAGCAGTACTTC; CDR3 protein: CASSQGTSGIYEQYF
J gene: TRBJ2-6; D gene: .; V gene: TRBV10-3; clone size: .; CDR3 DNA: TGTGCCATCAGTGAGTCTGAAATCTCTGGGGCCAACGTCCTGACTTTC; CDR3 protein: CAISESEISGANVLTF
J gene: TRBJ2-3; D gene: TRBD1; V gene: TRBV5-1; clone size: .; CDR3 DNA: TGCGCCAGCAGCTTGGACAGGGGGCTTGGTATAGATACGCAGTATTTT; CDR3 protein: CASSLDRGLGIDTQYF
J gene: TRBJ2-2; D gene: .; V gene: TRBV6-5; clone size: .; CDR3 DNA: TGTGCCAGCATGGAGGGGAACACCGGGGAGCTGTTTTTT; CDR3 protein: CASMEGNTGELFF
J gene: TRBJ1-2; D gene: TRBD1; V gene: TRBV28; clone size: .; CDR3 DNA: TGTGCCAGCACCCCGGCTCCCACAGGGGGCTTTGGCTACACCTTC; CDR3 protein: CASTPAPTGGFGYTF
J gene: TRBJ1-6; D gene: .; V gene: TRBV5-6; clone size: .; CDR3 DNA: TGTGCCAGCAGCTACACAGGGATTGGTTCACCCCTCCACTTT; CDR3 protein: CASSYTGIGSPLHF